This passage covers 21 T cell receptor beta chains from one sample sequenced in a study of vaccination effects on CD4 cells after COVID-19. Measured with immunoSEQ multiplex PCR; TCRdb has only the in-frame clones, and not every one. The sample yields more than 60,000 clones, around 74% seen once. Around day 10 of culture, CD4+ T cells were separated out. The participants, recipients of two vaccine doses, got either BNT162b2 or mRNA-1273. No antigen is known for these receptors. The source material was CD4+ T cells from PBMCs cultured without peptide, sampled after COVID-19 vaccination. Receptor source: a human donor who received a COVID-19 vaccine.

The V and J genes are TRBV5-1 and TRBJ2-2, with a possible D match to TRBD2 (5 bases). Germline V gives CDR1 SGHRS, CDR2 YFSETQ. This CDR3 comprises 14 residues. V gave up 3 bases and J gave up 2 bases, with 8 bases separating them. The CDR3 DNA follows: TGCGCCAGCAGCTCCGGGGTAAACACCGGGGAGCTGTTTTTT. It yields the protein CASSSGVNTGELFF.

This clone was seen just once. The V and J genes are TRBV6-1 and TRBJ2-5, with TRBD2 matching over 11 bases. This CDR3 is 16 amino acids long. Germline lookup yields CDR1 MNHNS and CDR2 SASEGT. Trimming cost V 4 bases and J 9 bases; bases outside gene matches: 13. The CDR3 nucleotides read TGTGCCAGCAGTGCACCACTAGCGGGGGATAAGAGGGCCCAGTACTTC. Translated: CASSAPLAGDKRAQYF.

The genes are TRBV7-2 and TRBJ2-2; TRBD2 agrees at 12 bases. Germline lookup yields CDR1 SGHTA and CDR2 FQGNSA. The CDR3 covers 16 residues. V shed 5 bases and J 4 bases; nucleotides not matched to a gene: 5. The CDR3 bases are TGTGCCAGCAGCGTCGGACTAGCGGGGCTCACCGGGGAGCTGTTTTTT. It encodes CASSVGLAGLTGELFF.

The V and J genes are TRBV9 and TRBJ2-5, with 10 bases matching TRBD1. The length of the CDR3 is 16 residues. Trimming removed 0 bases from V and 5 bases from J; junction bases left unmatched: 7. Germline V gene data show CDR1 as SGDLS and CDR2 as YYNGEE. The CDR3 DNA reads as TGTGCCAGCAGCGTAGTAGCGACAGGGGGCCTTGAGACCCAGTACTTC. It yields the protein CASSVVATGGLETQYF.

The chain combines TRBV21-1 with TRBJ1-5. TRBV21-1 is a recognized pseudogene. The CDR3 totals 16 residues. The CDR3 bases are TGTGCCAGCAGCCCTCCCCCCACCAATAGCAATCAGCCCCAGCATTTT. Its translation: CASSPPPTNSNQPQHF.

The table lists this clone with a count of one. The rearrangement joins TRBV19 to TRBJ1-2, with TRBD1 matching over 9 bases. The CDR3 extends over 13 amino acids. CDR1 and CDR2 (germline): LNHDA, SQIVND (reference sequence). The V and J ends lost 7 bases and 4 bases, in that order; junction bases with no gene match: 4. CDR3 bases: TGTGCCAGTACCTCGGGACAGGGCTATGGCTACACCTTC. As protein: CASTSGQGYGYTF.

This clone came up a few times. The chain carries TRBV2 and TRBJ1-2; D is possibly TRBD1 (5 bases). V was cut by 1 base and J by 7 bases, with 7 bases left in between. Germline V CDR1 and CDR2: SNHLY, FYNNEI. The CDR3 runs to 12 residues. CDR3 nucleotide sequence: TGTGCCAGCAGTGAAGAGACAGCTGGCTACACCTTC. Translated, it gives CASSEETAGYTF.

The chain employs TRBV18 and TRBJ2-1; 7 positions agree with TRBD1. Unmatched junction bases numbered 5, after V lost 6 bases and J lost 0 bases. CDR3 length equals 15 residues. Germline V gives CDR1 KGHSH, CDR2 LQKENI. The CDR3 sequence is CASSRSGGSYNEQFF. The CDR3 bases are TGTGCCAGCTCGCGATCAGGGGGCTCCTACAATGAGCAGTTCTTC.

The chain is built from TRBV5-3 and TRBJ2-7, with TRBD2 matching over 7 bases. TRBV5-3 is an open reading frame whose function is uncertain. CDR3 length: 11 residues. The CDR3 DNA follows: TGTCCTGTAGGGAGGGGCTACGAGCAGTACGTC. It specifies CPVGRGYEQYV.

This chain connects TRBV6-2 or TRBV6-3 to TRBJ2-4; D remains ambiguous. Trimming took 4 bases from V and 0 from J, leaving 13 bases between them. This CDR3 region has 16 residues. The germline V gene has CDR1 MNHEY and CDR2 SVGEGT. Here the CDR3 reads CASSWVTSIAKNIQYF. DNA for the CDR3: TGTGCCAGCAGTTGGGTCACATCTATAGCCAAAAACATTCAGTACTTC.

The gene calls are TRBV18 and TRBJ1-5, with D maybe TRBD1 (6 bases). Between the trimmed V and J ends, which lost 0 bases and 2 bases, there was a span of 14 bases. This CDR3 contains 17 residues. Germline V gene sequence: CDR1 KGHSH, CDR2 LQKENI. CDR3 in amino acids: CASSPPGGQEGNQPQHF. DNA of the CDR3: TGTGCCAGCTCACCACCCGGGGGGCAAGAGGGCAATCAGCCCCAGCATTTT.

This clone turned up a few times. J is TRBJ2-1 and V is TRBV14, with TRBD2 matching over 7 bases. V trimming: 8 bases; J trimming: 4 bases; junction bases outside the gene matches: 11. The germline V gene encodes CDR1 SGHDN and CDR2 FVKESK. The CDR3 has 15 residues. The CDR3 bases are TGTGCCAGCTCCCCCACTAGCGCCGTATACAATGAGCAGTTCTTC. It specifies CASSPTSAVYNEQFF.

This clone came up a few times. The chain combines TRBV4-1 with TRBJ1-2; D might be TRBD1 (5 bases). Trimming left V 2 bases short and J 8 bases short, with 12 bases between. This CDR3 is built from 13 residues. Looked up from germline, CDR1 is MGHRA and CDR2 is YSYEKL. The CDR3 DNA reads TGCGCCAGCAGCCAATTCGGGGGGACGGGCTACACCTTC. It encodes CASSQFGGTGYTF.

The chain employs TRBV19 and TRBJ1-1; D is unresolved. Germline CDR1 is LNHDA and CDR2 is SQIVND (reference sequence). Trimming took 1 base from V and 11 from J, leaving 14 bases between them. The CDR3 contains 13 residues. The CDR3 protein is CASSIATQSAAFF. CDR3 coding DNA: TGTGCCAGTAGTATAGCAACACAGTCCGCCGCTTTCTTT.

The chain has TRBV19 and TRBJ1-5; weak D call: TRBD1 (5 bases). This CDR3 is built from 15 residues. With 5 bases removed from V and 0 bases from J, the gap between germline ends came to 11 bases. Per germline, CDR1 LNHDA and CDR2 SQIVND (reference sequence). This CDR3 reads CASSQTVNSNQPQHF. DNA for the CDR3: TGTGCCAGTAGTCAGACAGTCAATAGCAATCAGCCCCAGCATTTT. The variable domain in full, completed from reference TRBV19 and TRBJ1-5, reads DGGITQSPKYLFRKEGQNVTLSCEQNLNHDAMYWYRQDPGQGLRLIYYSQIVNDFQKGDIAEGYSVSREKKESFPLTVTSAQKNPTAFYLCASSQTVNSNQPQHFGDGTRLSIL.

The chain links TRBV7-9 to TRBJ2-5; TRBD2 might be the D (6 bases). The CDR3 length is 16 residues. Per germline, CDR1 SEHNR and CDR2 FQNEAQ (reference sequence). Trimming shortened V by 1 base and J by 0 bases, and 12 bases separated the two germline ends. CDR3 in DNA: TGTGCCAGCAGCTTAGATTTCGGGGGAGACCAAGAGACCCAGTACTTC. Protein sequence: CASSLDFGGDQETQYF.

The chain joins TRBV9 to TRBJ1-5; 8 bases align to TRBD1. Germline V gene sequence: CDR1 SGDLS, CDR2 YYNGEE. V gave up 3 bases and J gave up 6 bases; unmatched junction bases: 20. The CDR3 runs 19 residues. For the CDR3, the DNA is TGTGCCAGCAGCGACCACCTCCCGACAGGGGCCCACCCGGGTCAGCCCCAGCATTTT. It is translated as CASSDHLPTGAHPGQPQHF.

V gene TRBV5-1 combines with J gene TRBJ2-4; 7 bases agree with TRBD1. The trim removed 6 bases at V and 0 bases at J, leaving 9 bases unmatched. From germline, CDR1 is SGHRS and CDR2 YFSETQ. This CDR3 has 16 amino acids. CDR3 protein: CASNPGTELAKNIQYF. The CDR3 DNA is TGCGCCAGCAACCCAGGGACAGAACTAGCCAAAAACATTCAGTACTTC.

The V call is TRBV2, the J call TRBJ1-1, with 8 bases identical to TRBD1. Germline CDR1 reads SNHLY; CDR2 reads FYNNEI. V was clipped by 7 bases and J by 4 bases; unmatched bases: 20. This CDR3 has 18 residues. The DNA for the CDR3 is TGTGCCAGCATTATTTCTGAGGTGGTCAACAGGGGGGCCACTGAAGCTTTCTTT. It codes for CASIISEVVNRGATEAFF.

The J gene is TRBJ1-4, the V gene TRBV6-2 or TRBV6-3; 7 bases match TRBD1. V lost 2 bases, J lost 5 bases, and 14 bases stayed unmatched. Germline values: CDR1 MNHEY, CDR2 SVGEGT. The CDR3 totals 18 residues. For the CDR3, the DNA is TGTGCCAGCAGTTACCGCCGGGACAGAACTTTCACCAATGAAAAACTGTTTTTT. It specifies CASSYRRDRTFTNEKLFF.

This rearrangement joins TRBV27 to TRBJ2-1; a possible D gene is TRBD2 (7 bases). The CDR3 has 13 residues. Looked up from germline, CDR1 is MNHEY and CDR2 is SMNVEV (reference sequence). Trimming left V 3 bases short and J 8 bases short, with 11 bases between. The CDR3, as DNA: TGTGCCAGCAGTTTCGGGGGGCTGGATGAGCAGTTCTTC. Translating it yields CASSFGGLDEQFF.